One sample yielded the 27 T cell receptor beta chains listed below, sequenced in a study of blood T cells in healthy people across ages (dated by TCRdb to between 2014 and 2016). The library was generated by 5' RACE. Sequencing was carried out with an Illumina HiSeq 2500. A second roughly 7 to 11 cycle PCR used a sample-barcoded 5' primer and a J-beta primer mix. TCRdb trimmed the raw reads at Q25, called clones with MiXCR and kept productive beta chains. Entries that share a CDR3 protein sequence are merged under the most common genes and DNA. The sample table shows more than 750,000 distinct CDR3 sequences, and 25% to 35% are seen once. The top ten clones comprise 10% of the sample. These same data were also listed under a study on T cells of mothers and their children.

The material sequenced was blood. The receptors come from a middle-aged woman in good health.

J is TRBJ2-4 and V is TRBV20-1; D perhaps matches TRBD2 (6 bases). The CDR3 covers 14 residues. In germline, CDR1 is DFQATT, CDR2 SNEGSKA (reference sequence). Between the trimmed V and J ends, which lost 0 bases and 13 bases, there was a span of 19 bases. CDR3 amino acids: CSARDHGFSGEQYF. The CDR3 bases are TGCAGTGCTAGAGATCACGGGTTTTCGGGGGAGCAGTACTTC.

This clonotype was counted only a few times. This chain links TRBV29-1 with TRBJ2-1, with 8 bases matching TRBD1. The CDR3 sequence is 14 residues long. The ends lost 7 bases at V and 6 bases at J; junction bases unmatched: 11. CDR1 SQVTM and CDR2 ANQGSEA come from the germline V gene. CDR3 protein: CSGVPGQVGNEQFF. In DNA, the CDR3 is TGCAGCGGTGTCCCGGGACAGGTGGGCAATGAGCAGTTCTTC.

There are many counts of this clonotype. The DNA of the CDR3 is TGTGCCAGCAGCTGGGGGACGAGCTCCTACAATGAGCAGTTCTTC. It codes for CASSWGTSSYNEQFF. The V gene is TRBV5-5, the J gene TRBJ2-1; D is perhaps TRBD1 or TRBD2 (5 bases each). Germline CDR1 reads SGHKS; CDR2 reads YYEKEE (reference sequence). Between the trimmed V and J ends, which lost 3 bases and 0 bases, there was a span of 10 bases. This CDR3 comprises 15 residues.

This clonotype was seen many times. This chain links TRBV6-1 with TRBJ2-7; D is tentatively TRBD1 or TRBD2 (5 bases each). The V gene lost 1 base and the J gene lost 3 bases, with 16 bases spanning the gap. Germline assignment: CDR1 MNHNS and CDR2 SASEGT. The CDR3 is made up of 16 amino acids. The CDR3 bases are TGTGCCAGCAGTGAAGGTCCTCCCGGGGCCGGCTACGAGCAGTACTTC. Translation: CASSEGPPGAGYEQYF.

The rearrangement joins TRBV29-1 to TRBJ1-2; weak D call: TRBD1 (5 bases). Germline CDR1 is SQVTM and CDR2 is ANQGSEA. The CDR3 has 15 residues. Trimming took off 3 bases at V and 4 bases at J, with 18 bases between the two ends. The CDR3 bases are TGCAGCGTTGATACATCGACCGGGGGAACCTATGGCTACACCTTC. Translating it yields CSVDTSTGGTYGYTF.

This clonotype was observed at least ten times. This rearrangement joins TRBV7-9 to TRBJ2-6, with D perhaps matching TRBD1 (5 bases). Germline V CDR1 and CDR2: SEHNR, FQNEAQ (reference sequence). The CDR3 totals 15 residues. The germline V and J ends were trimmed by 4 bases and 1 base, with 8 bases remaining between them. The CDR3 DNA reads as TGTGCCAGCAGCTCAAAGGGGTCTGGGGCCAACGTCCTGACTTTC. This sequence encodes CASSSKGSGANVLTF.

This clonotype was seen a few times. This chain joins TRBV9 and TRBJ2-1, with TRBD2 matching over 14 bases. V was clipped by 0 bases and J by 9 bases; unmatched bases: 8. Germline CDR1 reads SGDLS; CDR2 reads YYNGEE. CDR3 length: 17 residues. The CDR3 nucleotides read TGTGCCAGCAGCGTAGCGACTAGCGGGGGGGCGCTTCGTGAGCAGTTCTTC. Translated, it gives CASSVATSGGALREQFF. The entire variable domain, with the rest obtained from reference TRBV9 and TRBJ2-1, is as follows: DSGVTQTPKHLITATGQRVTLRCSPRSGDLSVYWYQQSLDQGLQFLIQYYNGEERAKGNILERFSAQQFPDLHSELNLSSLELGDSALYFCASSVATSGGALREQFFGPGTRLTVL.

The chain recombines TRBV6-6 with TRBJ2-1; tentative D call: TRBD2 (6 bases). Trimming shortened V by 6 bases and J by 0 bases, and 9 bases separated the two germline ends. Germline assignment: CDR1 MNHNY and CDR2 SVGAGI (reference sequence). The CDR3 covers 14 residues. This CDR3 reads CASRPGLSYNEQFF. DNA of the CDR3: TGTGCCAGCAGACCGGGACTCTCCTACAATGAGCAGTTCTTC.

This clonotype has a handful of counts. The V gene is TRBV7-2, the J gene TRBJ1-3; D is uncertain. Germline V gives CDR1 SGHTA, CDR2 FQGNSA. The V end was cut by 4 bases, the J end by 4 bases, with 8 bases between. The CDR3 length is 13 residues. CDR3 sequence: CASSSPGGNTIYF. The CDR3 DNA is TGTGCCAGCAGCTCTCCTGGGGGAAACACCATATATTTT.

J is TRBJ1-1 and V is TRBV6-6, with a possible D match to TRBD1 (5 bases). CDR1 MNHNY and CDR2 SVGAGI come from the germline V gene (reference sequence). The CDR3 runs to 14 residues. The V end lost 2 bases, the J end lost 3 bases, and 10 bases lay between the germline ends. The CDR3: CASSYGGSDTEAFF. CDR3 bases: TGTGCCAGCAGTTACGGGGGAAGCGACACTGAAGCTTTCTTT.

J is TRBJ2-1 and V is TRBV2; 11 bases map to TRBD1. This CDR3 is built from 16 residues. Trimming removed 5 bases from V and 7 bases from J; junction bases left unmatched: 10. Per the germline V gene, CDR1 is SNHLY and CDR2 is FYNNEI. CDR3 sequence reads: CASSRPGQGVGNEQFF. CDR3 sequence (DNA): TGTGCCAGCAGTAGGCCGGGACAGGGGGTCGGGAATGAGCAGTTCTTC.

The chain carries TRBV29-1 and TRBJ1-1; tentative D call: TRBD1 (5 bases). Germline V lookup: CDR1 SQVTM, CDR2 ANQGSEA. The CDR3 has 16 residues. Trimming cost V 6 bases and J 3 bases, with 23 bases left between them. This CDR3 reads CSVARRGPQGDTEAFF. The CDR3 nucleotides are TGCAGCGTCGCCCGACGTGGGCCACAAGGGGACACTGAAGCTTTCTTT. The full variable domain, completed using reference TRBV29-1 and TRBJ1-1, is SAVISQKPSRDICQRGTSLTIQCQVDSQVTMMFWYRQQPGQSLTLIATANQGSEATYESGFVIDKFPISRPNLTFSTLTVSNMSPEDSSIYLCSVARRGPQGDTEAFFGQGTRLTVV.

In regard to this clonotype: A read error is possible here, since a much larger clone lies one base away. Here the CDR3 reads CASSLEGLGYEQYF. The CDR3 DNA reads TGTGCCAGCAGTTTAGAAGGACTCGGATACGAGCAGTACTTC. This chain connects TRBV28 to TRBJ2-7; a weak D match, TRBD2 (5 bases). This CDR3 has 14 residues. Per the germline V gene, CDR1 is MDHEN and CDR2 is SYDVKM. The V gene lost 2 bases and the J gene lost 4 bases, with 12 bases spanning the gap.

This chain connects TRBV20-1 to TRBJ2-1, with D perhaps given as TRBD1 or TRBD2 (5 bases each). Gene TRBJ2-7 matches the end of the DNA better, so the J call may be wrong. This CDR3 has 15 amino acids. The germline CDR1 and CDR2 sequences are DFQATT and SNEGSKA (reference sequence). The CDR3 bases are TGCAGTGCTAGGGAGAGGGGAACCTCCTACAATGAGCAGTACTTC. It codes for CSARERGTSYNEQYF.

The chain joins TRBV11-2 to TRBJ2-7, with TRBD2 matching over 13 bases. V shed 6 bases and J 3 bases; nucleotides not matched to a gene: 5. There are 15 residues in the CDR3. From germline, CDR1 is SGHAT and CDR2 FQNNGV. CDR3 residues: CASRLAGGPGYEQYF. Written as DNA, the CDR3 is TGTGCCAGCAGACTAGCGGGGGGGCCTGGCTACGAGCAGTACTTC.

CDR3 residues: CASSYRPGQGFYGYTF. The CDR3 DNA follows: TGTGCCAGCAGTTACCGGCCGGGGCAGGGCTTCTATGGCTACACCTTC. The J gene is TRBJ1-2, the V gene TRBV6-5; the D gene is possibly TRBD1 (5 bases). With 2 bases removed from V and 4 bases from J, the gap between germline ends came to 17 bases. Germline lookup yields CDR1 MNHEY and CDR2 SVGAGI. This CDR3 spans 16 amino acids.

This clonotype was observed many times. Here the CDR3 reads CSGSAGLDEQYF. The CDR3 region has the DNA TGCAGCGGCAGTGCCGGACTGGATGAGCAGTACTTC. The chain uses TRBV29-1 and TRBJ2-7, with TRBD2 as a possible D gene (5 bases). The V gene lost 7 bases and the J gene lost 7 bases, with 17 bases spanning the gap. The CDR3 consists of 12 residues. Germline CDR1 and CDR2: SQVTM and ANQGSEA.

V usage is TRBV27 and J usage is TRBJ2-7; D ambiguous. CDR3 size: 14 residues. V was pared by 6 bases and J by 4 bases, with 16 bases between. Germline CDR1 reads MNHEY; CDR2 reads SMNVEV (reference sequence). Here the CDR3 reads CASRWSASGYEQYF. CDR3 coding DNA: TGTGCCAGCAGGTGGAGTGCCTCAGGATACGAGCAGTACTTC.

This clonotype has ten or more counts. The gene calls are TRBV28 and TRBJ2-5, with TRBD1 matching 8 bases. Germline CDR1 reads MDHEN; CDR2 reads SYDVKM. The CDR3 covers 15 residues. V shed 4 bases, J shed 2 bases, and the junction held 6 bases outside the gene matches. In DNA, the CDR3 is TGTGCCAGCAGTTCACGGACAGGGCAGCAAGAGACCCAGTACTTC. Translated, it gives CASSSRTGQQETQYF.

This clonotype was observed at least ten times. The chain employs TRBV7-3 and TRBJ2-3; a possible D gene is TRBD1 (6 bases). The V and J ends lost 3 bases and 4 bases respectively, with 8 bases between them. The length of the CDR3 is 13 residues. Per germline, CDR1 SGHTA and CDR2 FQGTGA. CDR3 in amino acids: CASSLQGPDTQYF. In nucleotides, the CDR3 is TGTGCCAGCAGCTTGCAGGGGCCAGATACGCAGTATTTT.

A note on this clonotype: It may be a read error: a sequence one base away is much more abundant. The rearrangement joins TRBV28 to TRBJ2-6, with D hard to call. CDR3 length: 17 amino acids. Germline V gene lookup returns CDR1 MDHEN and CDR2 SYDVKM. CDR3 bases: TGTGCCAACAGTTTGGACCCAGAATCCTCTGGGGCCAACGTCCTGACTTTC. Protein sequence: CANSLDPESSGANVLTF.

V and J are TRBV28 and TRBJ2-5, with 12 bases fitting TRBD2. With the DNA end fitting TRBJ2-7 better, the J assignment may be wrong. Germline V gene sequence: CDR1 MDHEN, CDR2 SYDVKM. The CDR3 has 15 amino acids. CDR3: CASSYRLAGVYEQYF. DNA of the CDR3: TGTGCCAGCAGTTATCGACTAGCGGGAGTGTACGAGCAGTACTTC.

Only a few counts were recorded for this clonotype. This chain connects TRBV7-6 to TRBJ1-1; D is possibly TRBD1 (5 bases). The CDR3 consists of 15 residues. Per the germline V gene, CDR1 is SGHVS and CDR2 is FNYEAQ. V was clipped by 5 bases and J by 1 base, with 14 bases between them. The CDR3: CASSPVGLQNTEAFF. DNA of the CDR3: TGTGCCAGCAGCCCCGTGGGACTACAGAACACTGAAGCTTTCTTT.

This clonotype was detected only once. The CDR3 loop is CASSPTRHISNTGELFF. For the CDR3, the DNA is TGCGCCAGCAGCCCCACGAGGCACATATCGAACACCGGGGAGCTGTTTTTT. V and J are TRBV4-1 and TRBJ2-2; D not certain. This CDR3 is built from 17 residues. Germline CDR1 MGHRA, CDR2 YSYEKL. Trimming left V 4 bases short and J 0 bases short, with 15 bases between.

This clonotype was seen many times. The CDR3 spells CASSPRTGATDTQYF. Here the CDR3 DNA reads TGTGCCAGCAGCCCCCGGACAGGGGCGACAGATACGCAGTATTTT. The rearrangement joins TRBV7-8 to TRBJ2-3, with 9 bases that match TRBD1. V lost 5 bases, J lost 3 bases, and 6 bases stayed unmatched. The CDR3 is made up of 15 amino acids. The germline CDR1 and CDR2 sequences are SGHVS and FQNEAQ.

The chain employs TRBV7-9 and TRBJ2-7; D not certain. Trimming removed 1 base from V and 7 bases from J, with 14 bases in between. The CDR3 is made up of 14 amino acids. Germline values: CDR1 SEHNR, CDR2 FQNEAQ (reference sequence). The CDR3 DNA is TGTGCCAGCAGCTTAGAGGGCAGTCGCAATGAGCAGTACTTC. Translation: CASSLEGSRNEQYF.

The V call is TRBV5-1, the J call TRBJ1-5, with TRBD1 matching over 7 bases. Germline-derived CDR1 and CDR2 are SGHRS and YFSETQ. The J segment lost 6 bases and the V segment lost 1 base, leaving 1 base of the junction unmatched. This CDR3 comprises 13 residues. CDR3 nucleotide sequence: TGCGCCAGCAGCTTGACAGGGGTTCAGCCCCAGCATTTT. Its translation is CASSLTGVQPQHF.